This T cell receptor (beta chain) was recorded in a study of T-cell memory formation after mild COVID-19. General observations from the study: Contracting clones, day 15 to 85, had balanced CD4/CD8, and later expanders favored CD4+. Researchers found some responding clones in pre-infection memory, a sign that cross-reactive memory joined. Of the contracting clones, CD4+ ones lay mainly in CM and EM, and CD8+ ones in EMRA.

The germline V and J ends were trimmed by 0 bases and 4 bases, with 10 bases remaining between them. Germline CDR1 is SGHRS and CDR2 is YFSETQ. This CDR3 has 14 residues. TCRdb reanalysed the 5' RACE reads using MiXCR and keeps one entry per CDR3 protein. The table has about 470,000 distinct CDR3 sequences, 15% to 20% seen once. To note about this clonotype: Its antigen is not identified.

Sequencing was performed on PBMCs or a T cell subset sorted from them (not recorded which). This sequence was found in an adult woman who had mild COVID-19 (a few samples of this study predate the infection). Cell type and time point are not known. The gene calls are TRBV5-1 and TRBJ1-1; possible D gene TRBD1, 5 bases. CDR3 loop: CASSLVSQGTEAFF. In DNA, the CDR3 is TGCGCCAGCAGCTTGGTCTCGCAGGGCACTGAAGCTTTCTTT. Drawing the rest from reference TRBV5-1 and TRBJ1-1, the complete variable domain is KAGVTQTPRYLIKTRGQQVTLSCSPISGHRSVSWYQQTPGQGLQFLFEYFSETQRNKGNFPGRFSGRQFSNSRSEMNVSTLELGDSALYLCASSLVSQGTEAFFGQGTRLTVV.